Included here is one T cell receptor beta chain sequence, with context. This record comes from a study of blood T cell repertoires in COVID-19. Study-wide background: The United States, Italy and Spain were the sources of the acute and convalescent COVID-19 samples.

Generated by immunoSEQ multiplex PCR, the TCRdb table keeps only in-frame clones and is missing some. The sample records 300,000 to 400,000 clones, over 80% being singletons. Followed over time, Seattle patients had been enrolled while infection was active. V was cut by 2 bases and J by 4 bases, with 12 bases left in between. Germline V gene lookup returns CDR1 SGHDT and CDR2 YYEEEE. The CDR3 is 14 amino acids. The chain has TRBV5-6 and TRBJ2-5; unclear D gene. This receptor was identified in a woman between 50 and 59 years old with COVID-19, enrolled during active disease. Sequences were obtained from peripheral blood. CDR3 in DNA: TGTGCCAGCAGCTTTCTAAGCGCATCAGAGACCCAGTACTTC. Translated, it gives CASSFLSASETQYF.